Described below is a single T cell receptor (beta chain) sequence and its context. The target antigen is unknown. The data were obtained in a study of vaccination and CD4 T cells after COVID-19. On the study more broadly: Collection of post-vaccine samples followed dose two by a median around 72 days, spanning a range of 14 to 241. Stimulation of cells relied on overlapping spike peptides derived from SARS-CoV-2, HCoV-NL63, HCoV-OC43 and HCoV-229E.

Study conclusions and caveats: Spike mono-reactivity applied to 304 of 307 vaccine-specific clones detected in convalescent patients.

Germline V lookup: CDR1 SGHNT, CDR2 YENEEA. Deletions cut 5 bases from V and 1 base from J, with 14 bases between. The CDR3 is 15 amino acids. The treatment is: approximately 10-day PBMC culture with coronavirus spike peptide pools or control peptides (ViraFEST assay). ViraFEST used peptide pools to expand antigen-specific T cells and subsequently sequenced their TCRs. The assay that was used to sequence DNA from cultured CD4+ T cells was the Oncomine TCR Beta short-read assay. From the PCR reads, TCRdb called clonotypes with MiXCR, one entry per CDR3 protein. This sample has about 21,000 distinct CDR3 sequences, with approximately 59% found just once.

The V and J genes are TRBV11-3 and TRBJ1-1; D gene unclear. The receptor's source is a human donor who had recovered from COVID-19. The material sequenced was CD4+ T cells from blood, cultured in vitro, taken after SARS-CoV-2 vaccination. The chain's CDR3 is CASSPRSDQNTEAFF. In DNA, the CDR3 is TGTGCCAGCAGCCCACGTTCAGACCAGAACACTGAAGCTTTCTTT.